The TCR beta chain described here comes from a study of cytomegalovirus exposure and HLA in healthy donors. General observations from the study: Several of the most significant clusters appeared, in a later analysis, to be linked to common viral pathogens. Most TCR sequences were seen very rarely across donors, but some public TCRs occurred in many.

This CDR3 has 14 amino acids. Germline CDR1 MNHEY, CDR2 SVGAGI. The ends lost 5 bases at V and 6 bases at J; junction bases unmatched: 7. In the case of this clone: Its antigen remains unidentified.

The PCR had 60 Vbeta and 13 Jbeta primers. Original data processing: A later analysis counted about 80 million unique TCR beta chains, 9.5 million to 12 million shared. Generated by immunoSEQ multiplex PCR, the TCRdb table keeps only in-frame clones and is missing some. V, J and clone size reflect that table, while D and trimming were determined from the DNA. The data contain over 150,000 clones, less than 80% of them singletons. Sequenced input: PBMCs. This TCR came from a man in his thirties or forties in good health and CMV-seronegative. V and J are TRBV6-5 and TRBJ2-1; 7 bases line up with TRBD1. CDR3: CASSQGQTINEQFF. CDR3 nucleotide sequence: TGTGCCAGCAGTCAGGGACAGACAATCAATGAGCAGTTCTTC.